The 22 T cell receptor beta chains in this list originate from one sample, sequenced in a study of blood T cell repertoires in COVID-19. Libraries were prepared by immunoSEQ multiplex PCR; TCRdb keeps only in-frame clonotypes and omits some of them. The table has under 300,000 clones, about 85% seen once; the top ten hold around 2%. The sequencing input was peripheral blood. Receptor source: a man aged 25 to 40 who had recovered from COVID-19.

This sequence joins TRBV3-1 (or the pseudogene TRBV3-2) and TRBJ2-7, with TRBD1 as a possible D gene (5 bases). The germline V gene has CDR1 LGHDT and CDR2 YNNKEL (reference sequence). The V end was cut by 1 base, the J end by 2 bases, with 9 bases between. This CDR3 contains 14 residues. The CDR3 coding sequence is TGTGCCAGCAGCCAAGGACAGCAAACCTACGAGCAGTACTTC. Translating gives CASSQGQQTYEQYF.

This clone occurred once. The rearrangement joins TRBV6-5 to TRBJ2-2, with 8 bases matching TRBD1. The ends lost 4 bases at V and 6 bases at J; junction bases unmatched: 10. Germline assignment: CDR1 MNHEY and CDR2 SVGAGI. There are 16 residues in the CDR3. The CDR3 DNA is TGTGCCAGCAGTTGGGGACAGGTATCTTCATCCGGGGAGCTGTTTTTT. This gives the protein CASSWGQVSSSGELFF.

This clone occurred once. The V and J genes are TRBV2 and TRBJ2-1, with 8 bases matching TRBD1. Germline CDR1 and CDR2: SNHLY and FYNNEI. This CDR3 spans 13 amino acids. CDR3 DNA: TGTGCTGTTGACAGGGGTGGAAGCGATGAGCAGTTCTTC. This codes for CAVDRGGSDEQFF.

The sample holds one count of this clone. The gene calls are TRBV19 and TRBJ1-4; possible D gene TRBD1, 6 bases. Germline V CDR1 and CDR2: LNHDA, SQIVND (reference sequence). The CDR3 is 15 amino acids. The V and J ends lost 3 bases and 3 bases respectively, with 11 bases between them. The CDR3 protein is CASSIRGRPNEKLFF. The CDR3 nucleotides read TGTGCCAGTAGTATCAGGGGACGGCCTAATGAAAAACTGTTTTTT.

The CDR3 nucleotides are TGTGCCAGCAGCTTCAACAGTGCCCAAGAGACCCAGTACTTC. It specifies CASSFNSAQETQYF. The chain is built from TRBV11-2 and TRBJ2-5, with D unclear. Trimming removed 3 bases at V and 1 base at J, with 9 bases between. The CDR3 has 14 amino acids. Germline CDR1 and CDR2: SGHAT and FQNNGV.

The CDR3 DNA is TGTGCCAGCAGCCATATAAACAGGGGGCATAACTGGGGCTACACCTTC. Translating it yields CASSHINRGHNWGYTF. V usage is TRBV3-1 (or the pseudogene TRBV3-2) and J usage is TRBJ1-2; 9 bases are a match to TRBD1. Germline CDR1 is LGHDT and CDR2 is YNNKEL (reference sequence). The CDR3 runs 16 residues. Trimming cost V 3 bases and J 8 bases; bases outside gene matches: 13.

The rearrangement links TRBV28 to TRBJ1-2; 7 bases are shared with TRBD1. CDR1 and CDR2 (germline): MDHEN, SYDVKM. The ends lost 8 bases at V and 4 bases at J; junction bases unmatched: 4. CDR3 length: 12 residues. CDR3 protein: CASYGTVYGYTF. The CDR3 nucleotides read TGTGCCAGCTATGGGACAGTCTATGGCTACACCTTC.

The chain links TRBV25-1 to TRBJ2-1, with a weak D call TRBD2 (6 bases). The CDR3 covers 13 residues. Germline CDR1 reads MGHDK; CDR2 reads SYGVNS. V was cut by 7 bases and J by 8 bases, with 15 bases left in between. The CDR3 here is CASNRLVGDEQFF. CDR3 DNA: TGTGCCAGCAATCGACTAGTAGGCGATGAGCAGTTCTTC.

This sequence joins TRBV7-9 and TRBJ1-1, with a weak D call TRBD1 (5 bases). Trimming took 5 bases from V and 4 from J, leaving 14 bases between them. The CDR3 length is 14 residues. Germline assignment: CDR1 SEHNR and CDR2 FQNEAQ (reference sequence). The CDR3 here is CASSHPGGSTEAFF. The CDR3 DNA follows: TGTGCCAGCAGCCATCCCGGGGGGAGCACTGAAGCTTTCTTT.

This clone was seen once. The J gene is TRBJ2-6, the V gene TRBV12-2; TRBD1 is the table's D call, not checked against the DNA. TRBV12-2 counts as a pseudogene. CDR3 length equals 23 residues. The CDR3 protein is CASRLALWDRGPLAFSGANVLTF. The CDR3 DNA reads TGTGCAAGTCGCTTAGCGTTGTGGGACAGGGGCCCTCTGGCCTTCTCTGGGGCCAACGTCCTGACTTTC.

This clone was counted a single time. The genes are TRBV6-6 and TRBJ1-4; 7 nucleotides agree with TRBD1. CDR1 and CDR2 (germline): MNHNY, SVGAGI (reference sequence). After removal of 5 bases from V and 0 bases from J, the junction contained 6 bases not matched to a gene. The CDR3 is 16 amino acids. CDR3 protein: CASSPQGVSTNEKLFF. The CDR3 DNA reads as TGTGCCAGCAGTCCCCAGGGGGTTTCAACTAATGAAAAACTGTTTTTT.

The chain carries TRBV7-9 and TRBJ1-1, with D maybe TRBD1 (5 bases). V shed 5 bases and J shed 5 bases, with 15 bases lying between them. This CDR3 region has 14 residues. Germline V gene data show CDR1 as SEHNR and CDR2 as FQNEAQ (reference sequence). CDR3 coding DNA: TGTGCCAGCAGCCTCCAGGGAGGATTGACTGAAGCTTTCTTT. Its translation: CASSLQGGLTEAFF.

This clone was picked up a small number of times. This chain links TRBV7-3 with TRBJ1-2; D might be TRBD1 (6 bases). This CDR3 contains 13 residues. From germline, CDR1 is SGHTA and CDR2 FQGTGA. The V and J ends lost 5 bases and 8 bases respectively, with 15 bases between them. Here the CDR3 reads CASSDSTGQGYTF. The DNA for the CDR3 is TGTGCCAGCAGCGACAGTACAGGGCAAGGCTACACCTTC.

This clone has more than one count but fewer than ten. The V and J genes are TRBV5-8 and TRBJ1-5; TRBD1 might be the D (6 bases). Deletions cut 0 bases from V and 7 bases from J, with 14 bases between. The CDR3 length is 15 residues. The germline V gene has CDR1 SGHTS and CDR2 YDEGEE. This CDR3 reads CASSLVSGAYQPQHF. CDR3 nucleotides: TGTGCCAGCAGCTTGGTGTCAGGGGCCTACCAGCCCCAGCATTTT. Together with reference TRBV5-8 and TRBJ1-5, the CDR3 gives the full variable domain: EAGVTQSPTHLIKTRGQQATLRCSPISGHTSVYWYQQALGLGLQFLLWYDEGEERNRGNFPPRFSGRQFPNYSSELNVNALELEDSALYLCASSLVSGAYQPQHFGDGTRLSIL.

The chain carries TRBV2 and TRBJ1-6; TRBD1 aligns across 9 bases. The CDR3 contains 14 residues. V shed 6 bases, J shed 14 bases, and the junction held 11 bases outside the gene matches. Germline assignment: CDR1 SNHLY and CDR2 FYNNEI. The CDR3 loop reads CASRAGTGSRSLHF. The CDR3 DNA follows: TGTGCCAGCAGGGCCGGGACAGGGTCACGATCCCTCCACTTT.

The CDR3 here is CASSSAAGTDTQYF. The CDR3 nucleotides read TGTGCCAGCAGCTCAGCGGCGGGCACAGATACGCAGTATTTT. The chain joins TRBV11-2 to TRBJ2-3; perhaps TRBD2 as D (5 bases). The CDR3 is 14 amino acids. Between the trimmed V and J ends, which lost 4 bases and 1 base, there was a span of 9 bases. The V gene's germline CDR1 is SGHAT and CDR2 FQNNGV. The full variable domain, rest sourced from reference TRBV11-2 and TRBJ2-3, is EAGVAQSPRYKIIEKRQSVAFWCNPISGHATLYWYQQILGQGPKLLIQFQNNGVVDDSQLPKDRFSAERLKGVDSTLKIQPAKLEDSAVYLCASSSAAGTDTQYFGPGTRLTVL.

CDR3 in DNA: TGTGCCAGCAGCCCCGGGAAGTTTGGGCTACGAGGAACTGAAGCTTTCTTT. This translates into CASSPGKFGLRGTEAFF. The gene calls are TRBV11-2 and TRBJ1-1; D gene ambiguous. The CDR3 sequence is 17 residues long. Trimming took off 5 bases at V and 5 bases at J, with 24 bases between the two ends. Germline lookup yields CDR1 SGHAT and CDR2 FQNNGV.

The rearrangement uses TRBV3-1 (or the pseudogene TRBV3-2) and TRBJ1-4, with a weak D call TRBD1 (5 bases). The V end lost 4 bases, the J end lost 7 bases, and 10 bases lay between the germline ends. Looked up from germline, CDR1 is LGHDT and CDR2 is YNNKEL (reference sequence). The CDR3 loop spans 13 amino acids. The CDR3 DNA follows: TGTGCCAGCAGCCGACAAGACAGTGAAAAACTGTTTTTT. Encoded protein: CASSRQDSEKLFF.

CDR3 coding DNA: TGTGCCAGTAGTTCCCGAGGCGGGGGGGAAGATACGCAGTATTTT. Translating gives CASSSRGGGEDTQYF. The V gene is TRBV19, the J gene TRBJ2-3, with 9 bases lining up with TRBD2. V lost 5 bases, J lost 5 bases, and 8 bases stayed unmatched. There are 15 residues in the CDR3. Germline V gene data show CDR1 as LNHDA and CDR2 as SQIVND (reference sequence).

This clone was seen more than once but under ten times. The chain has TRBV5-6 and TRBJ2-2; D unclear. This CDR3 spans 12 amino acids. The V end lost 4 bases, the J end lost 3 bases, and 4 bases lay between the germline ends. Germline V gene data show CDR1 as SGHDT and CDR2 as YYEEEE. CDR3 region: CASSPYTGELFF. DNA for the CDR3: TGTGCCAGCAGCCCCTACACCGGGGAGCTGTTTTTT.

This chain uses TRBV5-4 with TRBJ2-3; D might be TRBD2 (5 bases). The length of the CDR3 is 15 residues. Germline CDR1 SGHNT, CDR2 YYREEE (reference sequence). Trimming removed 0 bases at V and 5 bases at J, with 13 bases between. The CDR3 sequence: CASSLAGLQEDTQYF. CDR3 DNA sequence: TGTGCCAGCAGCTTGGCGGGGTTGCAGGAAGATACGCAGTATTTT.

The J gene is TRBJ1-1, the V gene TRBV3-1 (or the pseudogene TRBV3-2); D might be TRBD1 (5 bases). Germline CDR1 and CDR2: LGHDT and YNNKEL (reference sequence). Trimming took off 4 bases at V and 7 bases at J, with 16 bases between the two ends. This CDR3 is 14 amino acids long. CDR3 sequence (DNA): TGTGCCAGCAGCCCGGGGGGTAGCTCTGGTGAAGCTTTCTTT. Translating gives CASSPGGSSGEAFF.